One sample yielded the 14 T cell receptor beta chains listed below, sequenced in a study of blood T cell repertoires in COVID-19. Sequencing was performed with immunoSEQ multiplex PCR; in TCRdb, only in-frame clones are kept and a portion is missing. Of over 200,000 clones listed, about nine tenths are singletons. The sequenced sample was peripheral blood. These receptors came from a man between 60 and 70 years old who had recovered from COVID-19.

The chain employs TRBV4-3 and TRBJ2-7; 8 nucleotides align to TRBD2. The V gene end was trimmed by 0 bases and the J gene end by 4 bases; junction bases not matched to a gene: 17. The CDR3 has 19 amino acids. Germline CDR1 is LGHNA and CDR2 is YSLEER. This CDR3 reads CASSQDPPLSGGYQYEQYF. The CDR3 DNA is TGCGCCAGCAGCCAAGATCCCCCTCTGAGCGGGGGATACCAATACGAGCAGTACTTC.

The chain combines TRBV19 with TRBJ2-2; D gene uncertain. Germline-derived CDR1 and CDR2 are LNHDA and SQIVND (reference sequence). This CDR3 is 15 amino acids long. Trimming took 3 bases from V and 1 from J, leaving 9 bases between them. The CDR3 sequence is CASSMEYVNTGELFF. CDR3 nucleotide sequence: TGTGCCAGTAGTATGGAGTACGTGAACACCGGGGAGCTGTTTTTT. Complete variable domain (other parts from reference TRBV19 and TRBJ2-2): DGGITQSPKYLFRKEGQNVTLSCEQNLNHDAMYWYRQDPGQGLRLIYYSQIVNDFQKGDIAEGYSVSREKKESFPLTVTSAQKNPTAFYLCASSMEYVNTGELFFGEGSRLTVL.

V gene TRBV9 combines with J gene TRBJ1-1; D is uncertain. The CDR3 spans 13 residues. The ends were cut back, 4 bases at V and 5 bases at J, with 12 bases in the middle. Germline V gene data show CDR1 as SGDLS and CDR2 as YYNGEE. The CDR3: CASSPHPGTEAFF. The CDR3 coding sequence is TGTGCCAGCAGCCCACATCCGGGAACTGAAGCTTTCTTT.

The V and J genes are TRBV18 and TRBJ2-3; 7 bases agree with TRBD2. Germline CDR1 is KGHSH and CDR2 is LQKENI. After removal of 2 bases from V and 2 bases from J, the junction contained 4 bases not matched to a gene. The CDR3 extends over 15 amino acids. DNA for the CDR3: TGTGCCAGCTCACCAGGCCTAGCGGACACAGATACGCAGTATTTT. Translating gives CASSPGLADTDTQYF.

The rearrangement links TRBV7-2 to TRBJ2-1; D call uncertain. CDR3 length: 11 residues. Germline lookup yields CDR1 SGHTA and CDR2 FQGNSA. Deletions cut 6 bases from V and 15 bases from J, with 15 bases between. The CDR3 DNA is TGTGCCAGCAGTTTAAACGGAGATTTGTTCTTC. It translates to CASSLNGDLFF. Filled out from reference TRBV7-2 and TRBJ2-1, the complete variable domain reads GAGVSQSPSNKVTEKGKDVELRCDPISGHTALYWYRQSLGQGLEFLIYFQGNSAPDKSGLPSDRFSAERTGGSVSTLTIQRTQQEDSAVYLCASSLNGDLFFGPGTRLTVL.

This chain uses TRBV9 with TRBJ1-2; D may be TRBD1 (6 bases). CDR1 is SGDLS and CDR2 is YYNGEE in the germline V gene. The CDR3 covers 14 residues. V lost 4 bases and J 7 bases, leaving 17 bases between the germline ends. The CDR3 region has the DNA TGTGCCAGCAGCACTCGCTCAGGGGCGGCTGGCTACACCTTC. Amino acid sequence: CASSTRSGAAGYTF.

CDR3 in DNA: TGTGCCAGCAAAACGGGGGGGGTAGGCTACACCTTC. It codes for CASKTGGVGYTF. The chain links TRBV6-5 to TRBJ1-2; possibly TRBD1 for D (5 bases). The CDR3 covers 12 residues. V was trimmed by 7 bases and J by 8 bases, leaving 14 bases between them. Germline assignment: CDR1 MNHEY and CDR2 SVGAGI.

This chain connects TRBV29-1 to TRBJ1-2; D is uncertain. The CDR3 has 11 amino acids. CDR1 SQVTM and CDR2 ANQGSEA come from the germline V gene. CDR3 nucleotide sequence: TGCACCATCGACGGGAACTATGGCTACACCTTC. Translated, it gives CTIDGNYGYTF.

The V gene is TRBV21-1, the J gene TRBJ1-4; the D call TRBD1 from the table was never checked on the DNA. TRBV21-1 represents a pseudogene. The CDR3 contains 15 residues. Written as DNA, the CDR3 is TGTGCCAGCAGCTCTGAGGCAGGGGGGTATGAAAAACTGTTTTTT. This sequence encodes CASSSEAGGYEKLFF.

The chain combines TRBV9 with TRBJ2-1; the match to TRBD2 covers 8 bases. The CDR3 extends over 15 amino acids. Germline CDR1 is SGDLS and CDR2 is YYNGEE. The V and J ends lost 1 base and 4 bases, in that order; junction bases with no gene match: 4. As DNA, the CDR3 is TGTGCCAGCAGCGTACAAGCGGGAGCTTACAATGAGCAGTTCTTC. As protein: CASSVQAGAYNEQFF.

V usage is TRBV19 and J usage is TRBJ2-7, with 7 bases identical to TRBD2. Germline lookup yields CDR1 LNHDA and CDR2 SQIVND (reference sequence). This CDR3 has 14 residues. V lost 4 bases to trimming and J lost 6 bases; unmatched junction nucleotides: 9. CDR3 nucleotides: TGTGCCAGTAGTACTCGCCTAGCGGTCCTCGAGCAGTACTTC. Translation gives CASSTRLAVLEQYF.

V is TRBV10-3 and J is TRBJ1-2, with D possibly matching TRBD1 (6 bases). V lost 0 bases, J lost 8 bases, and 10 bases lay in between. The CDR3 contains 13 residues. Germline V gene lookup returns CDR1 ENHRY and CDR2 SYGVKD. CDR3 protein: CAISESGGQGYTF. CDR3 DNA: TGTGCCATCAGTGAGTCGGGGGGGCAAGGCTACACCTTC.

This chain connects TRBV7-3 to TRBJ2-3; 7 bases match TRBD2. The V segment lost 0 bases and the J segment 4 bases; nucleotides outside the gene matches: 4. Germline V gene sequence: CDR1 SGHTA, CDR2 FQGTGA. CDR3 size: 15 residues. CDR3 DNA sequence: TGTGCCAGCAGCTTAACAGGGGAGGGTTCAGATACGCAGTATTTT. It specifies CASSLTGEGSDTQYF.

The CDR3 nucleotides are TGTGCCAGCAGTATACAGGGGGCAGACACCGGGGAGCTGTTTTTT. Protein product: CASSIQGADTGELFF. The chain employs TRBV27 and TRBJ2-2; the match to TRBD1 covers 9 bases. The CDR3 covers 15 residues. CDR1 MNHEY and CDR2 SMNVEV come from the germline V gene (reference sequence). With V trimmed by 5 bases and J by 3 bases, 4 bases remained unmatched.